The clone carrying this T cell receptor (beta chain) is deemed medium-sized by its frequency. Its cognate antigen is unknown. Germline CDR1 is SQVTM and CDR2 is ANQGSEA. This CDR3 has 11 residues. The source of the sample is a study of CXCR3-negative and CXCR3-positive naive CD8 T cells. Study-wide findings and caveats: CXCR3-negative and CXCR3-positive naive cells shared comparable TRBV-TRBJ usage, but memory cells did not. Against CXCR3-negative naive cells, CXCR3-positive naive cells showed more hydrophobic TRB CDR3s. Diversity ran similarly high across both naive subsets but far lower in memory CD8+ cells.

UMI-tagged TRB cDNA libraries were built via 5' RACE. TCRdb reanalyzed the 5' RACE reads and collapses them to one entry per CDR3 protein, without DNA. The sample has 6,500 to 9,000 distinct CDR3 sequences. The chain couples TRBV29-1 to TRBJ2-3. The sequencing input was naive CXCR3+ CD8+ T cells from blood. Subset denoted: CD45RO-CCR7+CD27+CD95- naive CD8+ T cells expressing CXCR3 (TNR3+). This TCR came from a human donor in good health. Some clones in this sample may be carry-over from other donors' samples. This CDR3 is CSVELRDTQYF.